The entry below gives a single T cell receptor (beta chain) sequence along with its context. No antigen is known for it. Libraries were prepared by immunoSEQ multiplex PCR; TCRdb keeps only in-frame clonotypes and omits some of them. This repertoire shows some 1.1 million clones, approximately 77% found once; its top ten account for 0.89%. This entry is derived from a study of shared clonotypes between healthy human individuals. The study, taken as a whole, reports: Generally, naive subsets (rather than memory subsets) showed larger estimated richness. Clonotype sharing across donors was expected to vary with sequencing depth.

From germline, CDR1 is SGHNT and CDR2 YYREEE (reference sequence). V was pared by 2 bases and J by 5 bases, with 14 bases between. The CDR3 sequence is 14 residues long. The J gene is TRBJ2-7, the V gene TRBV5-4; D gene unclear. The specimen was memory CD4+ T cells from PBMCs. The subset is: CD45RA-negative fraction. This TCR was sampled from a young man in good health. Some clones in this sample may be carry-over from other donors' samples. Here the CDR3 reads CASSFWDFSNEQYF. CDR3 DNA sequence: TGTGCCAGCAGCTTTTGGGATTTTAGCAACGAGCAGTACTTC.